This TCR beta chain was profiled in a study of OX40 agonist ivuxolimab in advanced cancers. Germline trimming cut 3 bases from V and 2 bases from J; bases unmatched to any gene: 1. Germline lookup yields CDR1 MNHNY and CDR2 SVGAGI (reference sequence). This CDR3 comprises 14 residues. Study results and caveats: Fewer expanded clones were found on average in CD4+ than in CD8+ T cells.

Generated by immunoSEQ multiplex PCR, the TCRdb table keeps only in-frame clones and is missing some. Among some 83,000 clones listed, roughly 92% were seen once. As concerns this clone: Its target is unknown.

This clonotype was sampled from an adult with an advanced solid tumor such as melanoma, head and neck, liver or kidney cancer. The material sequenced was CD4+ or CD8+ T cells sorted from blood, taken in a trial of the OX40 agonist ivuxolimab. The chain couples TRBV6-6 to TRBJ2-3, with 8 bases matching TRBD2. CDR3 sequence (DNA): TGTGCCAGCAGTTATAGCGGGGCCACAGATACGCAGTATTTT. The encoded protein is CASSYSGATDTQYF.